These T cell receptor beta chains were read from a single sample in a study of T-cell memory formation after mild COVID-19. Each CDR3 protein is one row after TCRdb ran MiXCR on the 5' RACE reads. The repertoire consists of roughly 600,000 distinct CDR3 sequences, with roughly 18% occurring once and the leading ten covering around 12%. The source material was PBMCs or a T cell subset sorted from them (not recorded which). The source of these receptors is an adult woman who had mild COVID-19 (a few samples of this study predate the infection). Cell type and time point are not known. Each CDR3 is given with its conserved first and last residue. D genes are given only for firm matches. Size values are once, few and many counts, or a class for expanded clones, and some rows have none.

. | . | TRBJ2-7 | TRBV7-9 | TGTGCCAGCAGCTTAGAGCACACCTACGAGCAGTACTTC | CASSLEHTYEQYF
few | . | TRBJ2-2 | TRBV7-9 | TGTGCCAGCAGCTTAATGACCGGGGAGCTGTTTTTT | CASSLMTGELFF
few | . | TRBJ2-5 | TRBV11-2 | TGTGCCAGCAGCCGCACGACCCGCACCTGGACTGTACAAGAGACCCAGTACTTC | CASSRTTRTWTVQETQYF
. | . | TRBJ1-6 | TRBV20-1 | TGCAGTGCTAGGGGGGGCAATAATTCACCCCTCCACTTT | CSARGGNNSPLHF
many | TRBD1 | TRBJ2-1 | TRBV5-5 | TGTGCCAGCAGCTTTGACAGGGGACCTTACAATGAGCAGTTCTTC | CASSFDRGPYNEQFF
. | . | TRBJ1-2 | TRBV5-1 | TGCGCCAGCAGCTTCTCCGAGGGATCCAGAAACTATGGCTACACCTTC | CASSFSEGSRNYGYTF
. | TRBD1 | TRBJ2-4 | TRBV12-3/TRBV12-4 | TGTGCCAGCAGCCACTACACCCGGGACAGTAGAAACATTCAGTACTTC | CASSHYTRDSRNIQYF
few | TRBD2 | TRBJ2-2 | TRBV24-1 | TGTGCCACCAGTGATCCTACCCCGACTAGCGGGAGGGCCTTCGGGGAGCTGTTTTTT | CATSDPTPTSGRAFGELFF
. | TRBD1 | TRBJ2-5 | TRBV24-1 | TGTGCCACCAGTGAGGGACAGGCTGCGGGGGAGACCCAGTACTTC | CATSEGQAAGETQYF
. | TRBD2 | TRBJ2-1 | TRBV10-3 | TGTGCCATCACTGCGGGGGTCTACAATGAGCAGTTCTTC | CAITAGVYNEQFF
many | . | TRBJ2-1 | TRBV12-3/TRBV12-4 | TGTGCCAGCAGTTCCCGGGTAGGAGAGCAGTTCTTC | CASSSRVGEQFF
. | . | TRBJ2-7 | TRBV5-1 | TGCGCCAGCAGCTTGGGACAGGGAGGGGCTAGCGGACAATACGAGCAGTACTTC | CASSLGQGGASGQYEQYF
. | . | TRBJ1-1 | TRBV4-1 | TGCGCCAGCAGCCTCCCGGGGGGGAGGGAGGCTGAAGCTTTCTTT | CASSLPGGREAEAFF
few | . | TRBJ2-5 | TRBV30 | TGTGCCTGGAGTGCGGGTTCTTTTGAGACCCAGTACTTC | CAWSAGSFETQYF
few | . | TRBJ2-6 | TRBV5-1 | TGCGCCAGCAGCTACGACAGTGCTGGGGCCAACGTCCTGACTTTC | CASSYDSAGANVLTF
. | TRBD1 | TRBJ2-5 | TRBV6-1 | TGTGCCAGCAGTAGCCGGGACAGGGGCCGCCCGGAGACCCAGTACTTC | CASSSRDRGRPETQYF
. | . | TRBJ1-1 | TRBV19 | TGTGCCAGTAGCACACCAAGGACAGTGAACACTGAAGCTTTCTTT | CASSTPRTVNTEAFF
. | . | TRBJ2-1 | TRBV25-1 | TGTGCCAGCAGTGATTGGACGGGGGGCGATGAGCAGTTCTTC | CASSDWTGGDEQFF
. | TRBD2 | TRBJ2-7 | TRBV3-1 | TGTGCCAGCAGCCAAGATAGGGCTATTAGCGGGAAGTCCTACGAGCAGTACTTC | CASSQDRAISGKSYEQYF